The present entry profiles one T cell receptor beta chain with its context. In the authors' workflow: Quantification of nucleated cells was approximated via reference gene primer amplification. Here immunoSEQ multiplex PCR was the method, and the copy in TCRdb shows in-frame clones only, minus some. The V and J calls and clone size are taken from that table; D and trimming were inferred from the DNA. The repertoire holds around 91,000 clones, approximately 81% seen once, with 38% in the top ten. Germline lookup yields CDR1 MNHEY and CDR2 SVGEGT. The CDR3 contains 15 residues. Trimming removed 6 bases from V and 0 bases from J, with 12 bases in between. The sample originates from a study of blood T cell repertoires in COVID-19. On the study more broadly: Sources were T cells, B-cell-depleted T cells, or PBMCs; the material itself was cDNA or gDNA.

The chain recombines TRBV6-2 or TRBV6-3 with TRBJ1-3, with D possibly matching TRBD1 (6 bases). This sequence originates from an elderly man with acute or convalescent COVID-19. The sample comprised peripheral blood. CDR3 residues: CASSPDRLSGNTIYF. The CDR3 DNA reads as TGTGCCAGCAGCCCGGACAGACTCTCTGGAAACACCATATATTTT.